The present entry profiles one T cell receptor (beta chain) with its context. The read gets to within 3 residues of the CDR3 end, and the germline J gene fills in the rest. Distinct nucleotide sequences in the sample also encode this CDR3. The sample is drawn from a study of T cells in women clearing cervical HPV infection. The repertoire was sequenced with immunoSEQ multiplex PCR; TCRdb's copy has only in-frame clones and lacks some. This sample lists 46,000 or so clones; its ten largest clones have about a third. Looked up from germline, CDR1 is LNHDA and CDR2 is SQIVND (reference sequence). The CDR3 extends over 14 amino acids. V gave up 5 bases and J gave up 3 bases, with 11 bases separating them.

The clonotype originates from a woman between 18 and 70 years old with a cervical HPV16 infection that either progressed to CIN3+ or cleared (not recorded which). The chain combines TRBV19 with TRBJ1-3, with a possible D match to TRBD1 (5 bases). Sequences were obtained from blood buffy coat. This CDR3 is CASSVQGVGNTIYF. The sequenced part of the CDR3 DNA is TGTGCCAGTAGTGTCCAGGGAGTTGGAAACACC.